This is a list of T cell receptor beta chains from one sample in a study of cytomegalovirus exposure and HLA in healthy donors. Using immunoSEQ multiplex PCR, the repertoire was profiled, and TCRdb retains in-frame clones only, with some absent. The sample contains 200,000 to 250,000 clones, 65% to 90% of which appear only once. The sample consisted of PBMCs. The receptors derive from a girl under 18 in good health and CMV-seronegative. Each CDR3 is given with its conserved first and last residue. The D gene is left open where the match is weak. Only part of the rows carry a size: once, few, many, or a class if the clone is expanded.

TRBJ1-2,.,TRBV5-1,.,CASSTGWGQRGLGYTF,TGCGCCAGCAGCACCGGATGGGGACAACGAGGGTTGGGCTACACCTTC
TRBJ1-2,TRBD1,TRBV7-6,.,CASSPRQGNYGYTF,TGTGCCAGCAGCCCCCGACAGGGAAACTATGGCTACACCTTC
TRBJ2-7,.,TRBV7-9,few,CSSSYDRSGLKF,TGTTCCAGCAGCTACGACCGATCAGGGCTCAAATTC
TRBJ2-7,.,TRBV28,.,CASSFSPLNEQYF,TGTGCCAGCAGTTTTAGCCCCTTGAACGAGCAGTACTTC
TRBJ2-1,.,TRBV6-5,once,CASSYSGEGAGEQFF,TGTGCCAGCAGTTACTCGGGAGAGGGAGCGGGTGAGCAGTTCTTC
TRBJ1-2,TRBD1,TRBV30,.,CAWSYPKQGEYGYTF,TGTGCCTGGAGTTACCCGAAACAGGGGGAATATGGCTACACCTTC
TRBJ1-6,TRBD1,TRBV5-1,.,CASSLEPGQKNSPLHF,TGCGCCAGCAGCTTGGAGCCGGGACAGAAGAATTCACCCCTCCACTTT
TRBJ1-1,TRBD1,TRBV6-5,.,CASTRDRKNTEAFF,TGTGCCAGCACCCGGGACAGAAAGAACACTGAAGCTTTCTTT
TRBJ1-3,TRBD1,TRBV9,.,CASSPGQGFFGNTIYF,TGTGCCAGCAGCCCGGGACAGGGATTCTTTGGAAACACCATATATTTT
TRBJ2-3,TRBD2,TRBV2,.,CASSEAGGAGADTQYF,TGTGCCAGCAGTGAAGCCGGGGGGGCAGGGGCGGATACGCAGTATTTT
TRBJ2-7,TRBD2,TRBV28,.,CASAGEGATYEQYF,TGTGCCAGTGCTGGGGAGGGCGCTACCTACGAGCAGTACTTC
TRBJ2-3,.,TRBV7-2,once,CASSLAITDTQYF,TGTGCCAGCAGCTTGGCAATCACAGATACGCAGTATTTT
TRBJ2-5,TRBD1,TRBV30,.,CAWSEDRVETQYF,TGTGCCTGGAGTGAAGACAGGGTCGAGACCCAGTACTTC
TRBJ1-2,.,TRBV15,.,CATSMADYGYTF,TGTGCCACCAGCATGGCGGACTATGGCTACACCTTC
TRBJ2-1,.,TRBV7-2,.,CASSPGQRRNNEQFF,TGTGCCAGCAGCCCCGGACAGAGAAGGAACAATGAGCAGTTCTTC
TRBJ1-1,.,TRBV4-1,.,CASSQVATEAFF,TGCGCCAGCAGCCAAGTGGCCACTGAAGCTTTCTTT
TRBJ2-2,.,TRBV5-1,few,CASSLTGQTNTGELFF,TGCGCCAGCAGCTTAACGGGACAAACGAACACCGGGGAGCTGTTTTTT
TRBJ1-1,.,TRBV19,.,CASSIGGTMNTEAFF,TGTGCCAGTAGTATCGGCGGGACCATGAACACTGAAGCTTTCTTT
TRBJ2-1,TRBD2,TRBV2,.,CASGLAGGPYNEQFF,TGTGCCAGCGGACTAGCGGGAGGGCCCTACAATGAGCAGTTCTTC
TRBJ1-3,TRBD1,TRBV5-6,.,CASSLPGQGKYGNTIYF,TGTGCCAGCAGTCTGCCGGGACAGGGAAAATACGGAAACACCATATATTTT
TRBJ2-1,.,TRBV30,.,CAWSPPGLMHNEQFF,TGTGCCTGGAGTCCGCCGGGATTAATGCACAATGAGCAGTTCTTC
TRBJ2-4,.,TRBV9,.,CASSVGGVENIQYF,TGTGCCAGCAGCGTAGGAGGAGTGGAAAACATTCAGTACTTC
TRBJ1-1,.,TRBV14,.,CASRQHPNTEAFF,TGTGCCAGCAGACAACATCCGAACACTGAAGCTTTCTTT
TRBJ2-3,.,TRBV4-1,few,CASSYGGPDTQYF,TGCGCCAGCAGCTACGGGGGGCCGGATACGCAGTATTTT
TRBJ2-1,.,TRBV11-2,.,CASSPLSGSYNEQFF,TGTGCCAGCAGCCCCCTCTCGGGCTCCTACAATGAGCAGTTCTTC
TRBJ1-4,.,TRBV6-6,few,CASSPGGGREKLFF,TGTGCCAGCAGTCCTGGCGGAGGGAGAGAAAAACTGTTTTTT
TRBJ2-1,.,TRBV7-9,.,CASSRTDSYNEQFF,TGTGCCAGCAGCAGGACTGATTCCTACAATGAGCAGTTCTTC
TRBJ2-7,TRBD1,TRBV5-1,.,CASSPGQGVSYEQYF,TGCGCCAGCAGCCCCGGACAGGGGGTGTCCTACGAGCAGTACTTC
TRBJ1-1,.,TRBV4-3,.,CASSQDQGTPAFF,TGCGCCAGCAGCCAAGATCAGGGGACGCCAGCTTTCTTT
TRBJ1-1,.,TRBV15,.,CATSRAGLNTEAFF,TGTGCCACCAGCAGAGCGGGGTTGAACACTGAAGCTTTCTTT
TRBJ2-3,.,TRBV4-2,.,CASSQSLEDTQYF,TGTGCCAGCAGCCAGTCCTTGGAGGATACGCAGTATTTT
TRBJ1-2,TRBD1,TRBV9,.,CASSGGQGADANYGYTF,TGTGCCAGCAGCGGAGGACAGGGGGCTGACGCTAACTATGGCTACACCTTC
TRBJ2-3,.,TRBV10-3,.,CAIRGASTDTQYF,TGTGCCATCAGGGGGGCTAGCACAGATACGCAGTATTTT
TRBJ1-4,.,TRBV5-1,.,CASSLGGLGNEKLFF,TGCGCCAGCAGCTTGGGGGGGCTGGGTAATGAAAAACTGTTTTTT
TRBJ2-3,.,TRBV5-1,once,CASSLRLSTDTQYF,TGCGCCAGCAGCTTAAGACTCAGCACAGATACGCAGTATTTT
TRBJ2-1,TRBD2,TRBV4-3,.,CASSQYRAGALVSEQFF,TGCGCCAGCAGCCAATACCGAGCGGGGGCCCTGGTGAGTGAGCAGTTCTTC
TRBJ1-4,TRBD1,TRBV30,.,CAWRQGGPYHEKLFF,TGTGCCTGGAGACAGGGGGGACCTTATCATGAAAAACTGTTTTTT
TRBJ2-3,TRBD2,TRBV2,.,CASSPVAGTSTDTQYF,TGTGCCAGCAGTCCCGTAGCGGGGACTAGCACAGATACGCAGTATTTT
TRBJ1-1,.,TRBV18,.,CASSPRPDTEAFF,TGTGCCAGCTCACCACGTCCAGACACTGAAGCTTTCTTT
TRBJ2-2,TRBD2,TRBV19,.,CASSLSAGGYSAGELFF,TGTGCCAGTAGTTTATCAGCGGGGGGTTATTCAGCCGGGGAGCTGTTTTTT
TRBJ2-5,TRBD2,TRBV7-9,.,CASSLASSGGETQYF,TGTGCCAGCAGCTTAGCGTCTAGCGGGGGTGAGACCCAGTACTTC
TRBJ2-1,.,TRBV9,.,CASSVDPSFHEQFF,TGTGCCAGCAGCGTAGACCCTAGCTTCCATGAGCAGTTCTTC